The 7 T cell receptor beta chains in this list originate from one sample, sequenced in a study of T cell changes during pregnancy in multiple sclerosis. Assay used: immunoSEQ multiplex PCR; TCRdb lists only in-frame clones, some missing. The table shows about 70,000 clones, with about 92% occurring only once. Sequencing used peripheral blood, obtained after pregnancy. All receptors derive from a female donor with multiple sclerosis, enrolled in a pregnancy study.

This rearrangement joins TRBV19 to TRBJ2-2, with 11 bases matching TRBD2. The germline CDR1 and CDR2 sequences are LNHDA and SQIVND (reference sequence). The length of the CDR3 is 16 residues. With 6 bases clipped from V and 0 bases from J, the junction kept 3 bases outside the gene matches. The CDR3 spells CASSQTSGTNTGELFF. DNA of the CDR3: TGTGCCAGTAGCCAGACTAGCGGGACGAACACCGGGGAGCTGTTTTTT.

CDR3 loop: CASSLSPRVPSGNTIYF. CDR3 DNA sequence: TGTGCCAGCAGCTTATCCCCCCGGGTCCCCTCTGGAAACACCATATATTTT. This rearrangement joins TRBV7-9 to TRBJ1-3, with D unclear. Germline values: CDR1 SEHNR, CDR2 FQNEAQ (reference sequence). V was cut by 2 bases and J by 0 bases, with 14 bases left in between. This CDR3 is 17 amino acids long.

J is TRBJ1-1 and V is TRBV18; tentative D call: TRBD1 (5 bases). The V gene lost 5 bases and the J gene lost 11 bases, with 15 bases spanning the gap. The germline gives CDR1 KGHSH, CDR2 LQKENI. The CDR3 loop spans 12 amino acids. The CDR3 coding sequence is TGTGCCAGCTCAGGAGGGGTAGGGCGCGCTTTCTTT. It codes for CASSGGVGRAFF.

The CDR3 DNA sequence: TGTGCCAGCAGCCAGTCGTACAGGGGGTCCTACGAGCAGTACTTC. Protein sequence: CASSQSYRGSYEQYF. The chain is built from TRBV16 and TRBJ2-7; the match to TRBD1 covers 8 bases. V shed 3 bases and J 1 base; nucleotides not matched to a gene: 5. CDR3 length equals 15 residues. Germline CDR1 reads KGHSY; CDR2 reads FQNENV.

CDR3 sequence: CAISESAGAEGYTF. The CDR3 DNA follows: TGTGCCATCAGTGAGTCGGCGGGGGCCGAGGGCTACACCTTC. V is TRBV10-3 and J is TRBJ1-2; D may be TRBD1 (6 bases). The CDR3 sequence is 14 residues long. The V end was cut by 0 bases, the J end by 8 bases, with 13 bases between. CDR1 is ENHRY, CDR2 SYGVKD, per germline.

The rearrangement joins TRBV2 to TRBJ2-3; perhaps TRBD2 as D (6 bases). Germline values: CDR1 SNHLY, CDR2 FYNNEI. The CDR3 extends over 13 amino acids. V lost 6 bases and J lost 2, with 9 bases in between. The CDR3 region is CASSGTYTDTQYF. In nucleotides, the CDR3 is TGTGCCAGCAGCGGGACTTACACAGATACGCAGTATTTT. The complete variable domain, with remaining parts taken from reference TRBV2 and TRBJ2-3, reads EPEVTQTPSHQVTQMGQEVILRCVPISNHLYFYWYRQILGQKVEFLVSFYNNEISEKSEIFDDQFSVERPDGSNFTLKIRSTKLEDSAMYFCASSGTYTDTQYFGPGTRLTVL.

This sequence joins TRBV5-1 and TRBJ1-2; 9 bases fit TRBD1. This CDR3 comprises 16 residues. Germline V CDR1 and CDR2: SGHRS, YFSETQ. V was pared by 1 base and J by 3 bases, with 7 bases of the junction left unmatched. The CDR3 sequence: CASSLLTTGGDYGYTF. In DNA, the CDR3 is TGCGCCAGCAGCTTGTTGACGACAGGGGGGGACTATGGCTACACCTTC.